This T cell receptor (beta chain) was identified in a study of blood T cells in healthy people across ages. Study-wide findings and caveats: Long-lived donors had more naive CD4+ cells and higher diversity than aged donors. TCR beta diversity tracked closely with naive T cell percentage.

This clonotype appeared once. The target antigen is unknown. Primers used in a second PCR of about 7 to 12 cycles were a sample-barcoded 5' primer and a J-beta primer mix. Through a template-switch adaptor with 12 random nucleotides, each cDNA molecule received a tag. Each CDR3 protein gets one entry after TCRdb re-called the 5' RACE reads with MiXCR. In the table there are about 1,400,000 distinct CDR3 sequences, around 59% of which are singletons. CDR3 length equals 12 residues. CDR1 and CDR2 from the germline V gene are DFQATT and SNEGSKA (reference sequence). This receptor was taken from a man aged 18 to 35 in good health. The V call is TRBV20-1, the J call TRBJ1-1; 12 nucleotides line up with TRBD1. Sample: blood. CDR3 bases: TGCAGGGGGGACAGGGGGCTGACTGAAGCTTTCTTT. Translated, it gives CRGDRGLTEAFF.